The clone carrying this T cell receptor (beta chain) was counted between two and nine times. No antigen is known for it. These data belong to a study of shared clonotypes between healthy human individuals. Study results and limitations: Larger estimated richness was generally recorded for naive subsets relative to memory subsets. Large sequencing depth failed to make sorted-subset sequencing complete, rarefaction showed.

Naive CD8 isolation took CD45RO-negative cells positively selected for CCR7 and excluded terminally differentiated effector memory CD45RA+ cells. Each subset's genomic DNA was split evenly across several immunoSEQ plates. In the original analysis: ImmunoSEQ sequences covered only the junction and lacked quality scores; filtering therefore differed. TCRdb keeps only in-frame clones here, not all; method: immunoSEQ multiplex PCR. V, J and clone size reflect that table, while D and trimming were determined from the DNA. Of almost 700,000 clones in the sample, about 92% were seen once. Germline CDR1 MNHNS, CDR2 SASEGT. The CDR3 sequence is 16 residues long. Trimming left V 1 base short and J 5 bases short, with 15 bases between.

The sequencing input was naive CD8+ T cells sorted from blood. The source of this sequence is a man aged 25 to 40 in good health. This chain links TRBV6-1 with TRBJ1-5; D may be TRBD1 (6 bases). DNA of the CDR3: TGTGCCAGCAGTGAAGACGGAGGGGGAAGGTATCAGCCCCAGCATTTT. Protein sequence: CASSEDGGGRYQPQHF.